Listed below are T cell receptor beta chains from one sample, sequenced in a study of early T cells in non-severe SARS-CoV-2 infection. TCRdb reprocessed the 5' RACE reads with MiXCR, giving one entry per CDR3 protein. The table lists fewer than 120,000 distinct CDR3 sequences, around an eighth of them singletons. The specimen was whole blood, collected at baseline. All receptors derive from an adult who was a healthcare worker with PCR-confirmed SARS-CoV-2 infection or an uninfected control (not recorded which). Both conserved end residues are part of each CDR3. D genes are given only for firm matches. Clone size is shown for a subset of rows, as once, few, many or a class of expanded clone.

>TRBJ1-1|TRBV7-9|20|NA|few
TGTGCCAGCAGCTTAGTGCTGGGCGCCTCAGAAACAGGGTTGGACACTGAAGCTTTCTTT
CASSLVLGASETGLDTEAFF
>TRBJ2-7|TRBV29-1|13|NA|few
TGCAGCGTTGAATCCACAGACAGAGGCGAGCAGTACTTC
CSVESTDRGEQYF
>TRBJ2-1|TRBV5-6|14|NA|few
TGTGCCAGCAGTATCAGGGGAGGAGGCAATGAGCAGTTCTTC
CASSIRGGGNEQFF
>TRBJ2-1|TRBV5-1|12|NA|NA
TGCGCCAGCGAGTCCGACTTCAATGAGCAGTTCTTC
CASESDFNEQFF
>TRBJ2-1|TRBV11-2|18|NA|few
TGTGCCAGCAGCCCATGGGGAGGGGGCGAAGGCTCCTACAATGAGCAGTTCTTC
CASSPWGGGEGSYNEQFF
>TRBJ2-1|TRBV20-1|15|TRBD1|many
TGCAGTGCTAGATCCGGACAGGGAGAGATCAATGAGCAGTTCTTC
CSARSGQGEINEQFF
>TRBJ2-1|TRBV11-2|14|TRBD2|few
TGTGCCAGCAGCTTAGCTAGCGGATACAATGAGCAGTTCTTC
CASSLASGYNEQFF
>TRBJ2-3|TRBV12-3/TRBV12-4|15|NA|NA
TGTGCCAGCAGGCTGTCCCCAGGGGAAACAGATACGCAGTATTTT
CASRLSPGETDTQYF
>TRBJ1-1|TRBV7-8|15|NA|NA
TGTGCCAGCAGCGCCCACACGACATCGAACACTGAAGCTTTCTTT
CASSAHTTSNTEAFF
>TRBJ1-5|TRBV4-1|17|NA|few
TGCGCCAGCAGCCAAGCAGTCGTGATACCGGGCAATCAGCCCCAGCATTTT
CASSQAVVIPGNQPQHF
>TRBJ1-1|TRBV29-1|16|NA|NA
TGCAGCGTTGTTGTTGCAGGGCGAGGTGTGAACACTGAAGCTTTCTTT
CSVVVAGRGVNTEAFF
>TRBJ2-7|TRBV27|13|NA|NA
TGTGCCAGCCGCCGGGACACTTCCTACGAGCAGTACTTC
CASRRDTSYEQYF
>TRBJ1-1|TRBV13|13|TRBD1|few
TGTGCCAGCAAGACAGGGGGAGTCACTGAAGCTTTCTTT
CASKTGGVTEAFF
>TRBJ2-1|TRBV3-1|12|NA|NA
TGTGCCAGCGAAGCGGTAAACAATGAGCAGTTCTTC
CASEAVNNEQFF
>TRBJ2-2|TRBV24-1|14|TRBD1|few
TGTGCCACCAGTTCTACAGGGGGAACCGGGGAGCTGTTTTTT
CATSSTGGTGELFF
>TRBJ2-3|TRBV29-1|15|TRBD2|many
TGCAGCGTTGAAGAGGGGGGGACCTTCACAGATACGCAGTATTTT
CSVEEGGTFTDTQYF
>TRBJ1-4|TRBV18|12|NA|NA
TGTGCCAGCTCACCAAGTTATGAAAAACTGTTTTTT
CASSPSYEKLFF
>TRBJ2-5|TRBV20-1|11|NA|NA
TGCAGTGCTAGGTCACGAGAGACCCAGTACTTC
CSARSRETQYF
>TRBJ2-7|TRBV2|14|TRBD1|few
TGTGCCAGCAGTGGGGAAGGGACAGGGCACGAGCAGTACTTC
CASSGEGTGHEQYF
>TRBJ2-1|TRBV24-1|15|TRBD2|NA
TGTGCCACCTCCCGTCGGACTAGCGGGAGTAATGAGCAGTTCTTC
CATSRRTSGSNEQFF
>TRBJ2-3|TRBV7-8|14|TRBD1|few
TGTGCCAGCAGCTGGGACAGAAGCACAGATACGCAGTATTTT
CASSWDRSTDTQYF
>TRBJ1-1|TRBV14|19|NA|few
TGTGCCAGCAGCCAAGATTCTGGCAGGGTTGGAAACCGGAACACTGAAGCTTTCTTT
CASSQDSGRVGNRNTEAFF
>TRBJ1-1|TRBV5-6|15|NA|few
TGTGCCAGCAGCTTGAAGGTTGAGGGGATTCTTGAAGCTTTCTTT
CASSLKVEGILEAFF
>TRBJ2-1|TRBV6-1|16|TRBD1|NA
TGTGCCAGCAGCGCCGGGACAGGGCGCTCCTACAATGAGCAGTTCTTC
CASSAGTGRSYNEQFF
>TRBJ1-3|TRBV6-5|12|NA|few
TGTGCCAGCAGGTCCCCAGGAAACACCATATATTTT
CASRSPGNTIYF
>TRBJ1-5|TRBV10-3|14|NA|NA
TGTGCCATCAACGAGGGTTATAGCAATCAGCCCCAGCATTTT
CAINEGYSNQPQHF
>TRBJ2-1|TRBV6-5|14|NA|NA
TGTGCCAGCACCACATCCCGGGGCCACAATGAGCAGTTCTTC
CASTTSRGHNEQFF
>TRBJ2-5|TRBV3-1|16|TRBD2|NA
TGTGCCAGCAGCCCCCGAGTCAGCGGGAACCAAGAGACCCAGTACTTC
CASSPRVSGNQETQYF
>TRBJ1-4|TRBV29-1|13|TRBD1|NA
TGCAGCGCCAGGGACAGAGATAATGAAAAACTGTTTTTT
CSARDRDNEKLFF
>TRBJ1-5|TRBV6-6|14|NA|NA
TGTGCCAGCATGGTAGGGGGAAGGAATCAGCCCCAGCATTTT
CASMVGGRNQPQHF
>TRBJ2-3|TRBV2|12|NA|few
TGTGCCAGCCGACAGGTCGCAGATACGCAGTATTTT
CASRQVADTQYF
>TRBJ1-5|TRBV6-1|13|NA|few
TGTGCCAGCAGTGACTTTAGCAATCAGCCCCAGCATTTT
CASSDFSNQPQHF
>TRBJ2-1|TRBV2|14|TRBD1|many
TGTGCCAGCAGTAGGACAGGGTTGGGCGATGAGCAGTTCTTC
CASSRTGLGDEQFF
>TRBJ2-1|TRBV5-4|14|NA|few
TGTGCCAGCAGCTTGGTCAAGAGGGACAATGAGCAGTTCTTC
CASSLVKRDNEQFF
>TRBJ1-1|TRBV4-1|16|NA|NA
TGCGCCAGCAGCCAAGAGAGCGTGGGACACTTCACTGAAGCTTTCTTT
CASSQESVGHFTEAFF
>TRBJ2-7|TRBV29-1|11|NA|NA
TGCAGCGCCCATGACTCCTACGAGCAGTACTTC
CSAHDSYEQYF